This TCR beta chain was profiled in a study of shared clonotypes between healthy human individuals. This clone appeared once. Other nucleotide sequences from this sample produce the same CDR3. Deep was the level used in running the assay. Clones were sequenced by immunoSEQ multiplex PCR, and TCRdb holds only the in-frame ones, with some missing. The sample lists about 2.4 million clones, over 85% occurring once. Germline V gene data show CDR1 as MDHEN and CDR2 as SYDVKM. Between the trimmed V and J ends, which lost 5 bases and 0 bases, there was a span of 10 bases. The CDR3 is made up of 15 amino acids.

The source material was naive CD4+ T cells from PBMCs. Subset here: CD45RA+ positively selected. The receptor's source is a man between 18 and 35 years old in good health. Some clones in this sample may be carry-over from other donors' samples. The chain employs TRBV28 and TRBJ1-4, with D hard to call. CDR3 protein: CASSPPGATNEKLFF. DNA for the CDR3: TGTGCCAGCAGTCCGCCGGGTGCAACTAATGAAAAACTGTTTTTT.